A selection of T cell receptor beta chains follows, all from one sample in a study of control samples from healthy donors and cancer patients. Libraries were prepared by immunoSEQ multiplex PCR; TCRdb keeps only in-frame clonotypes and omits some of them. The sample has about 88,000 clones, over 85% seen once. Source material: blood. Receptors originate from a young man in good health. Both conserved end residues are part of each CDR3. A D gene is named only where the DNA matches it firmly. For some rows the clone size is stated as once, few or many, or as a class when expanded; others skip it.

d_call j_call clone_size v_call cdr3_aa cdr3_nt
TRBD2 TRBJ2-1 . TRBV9 CASSVEGGRGYNEQFF TGTGCCAGCAGCGTAGAAGGCGGGAGGGGTTACAATGAGCAGTTCTTC
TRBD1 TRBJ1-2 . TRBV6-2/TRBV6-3 CASSYRDRPVYGYTF TGTGCCAGCAGTTACCGGGACAGGCCGGTATATGGCTACACCTTC
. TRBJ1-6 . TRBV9 CASSVAGLGSPLHF TGTGCCAGCAGCGTAGCAGGGCTAGGTTCACCCCTCCACTTT
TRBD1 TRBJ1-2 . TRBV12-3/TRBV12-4 CASSFTGDYGYTF TGTGCCAGCAGTTTTACAGGGGACTATGGCTACACCTTC
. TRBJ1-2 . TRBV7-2 CASSQTVGVSGYTF TGTGCCAGCAGCCAAACCGTTGGAGTGAGTGGCTACACCTTC
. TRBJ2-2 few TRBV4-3 CASSQVVEAGELFF TGCGCCAGCAGCCAAGTGGTGGAGGCCGGGGAGCTGTTTTTT
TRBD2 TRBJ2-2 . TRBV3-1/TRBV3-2 CASSRRLAGGPNTGELFF TGTGCCAGCAGCCGCCGACTAGCGGGAGGGCCGAACACCGGGGAGCTGTTTTTT
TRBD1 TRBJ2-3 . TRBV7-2 CASSLQGTVEPHTQYF TGTGCCAGCAGCTTACAGGGGACAGTGGAACCGCATACGCAGTATTTT
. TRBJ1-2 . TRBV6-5 CASSGHSIYGYTF TGTGCCAGCAGCGGTCACTCCATCTATGGCTACACCTTC
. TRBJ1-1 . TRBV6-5 CASSLWGANTEAFF TGTGCCAGCAGCCTATGGGGTGCGAACACTGAAGCTTTCTTT
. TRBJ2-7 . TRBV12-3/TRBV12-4 CASSRRGEQYF TGTGCCAGCAGTCGCCGCGGGGAGCAGTACTTC
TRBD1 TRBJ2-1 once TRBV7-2 CASSSDRGKGNEQFF TGTGCCAGCAGCTCGGACAGGGGGAAGGGGAATGAGCAGTTCTTC
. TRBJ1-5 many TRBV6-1 CASSGVQGSGNQPQHF TGTGCCAGCAGTGGAGTCCAGGGGAGTGGCAATCAGCCCCAGCATTTT
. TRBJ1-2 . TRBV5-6 CASSLQTGHSYGYTF TGTGCCAGCAGCTTGCAGACGGGACACTCTTATGGCTACACCTTC
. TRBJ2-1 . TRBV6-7 CASSSPLWPPYNEQFF TGTGCCAGCAGCTCCCCCCTTTGGCCACCATACAATGAGCAGTTCTTC
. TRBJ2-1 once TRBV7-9 CALQRTAGEQFF TGTGCCCTACAGAGGACAGCGGGGGAGCAGTTCTTC
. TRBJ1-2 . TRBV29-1 CSAKRESQLSRLF TGCAGCGCTAAAAGGGAGTCCCAATTATCCCGCCTCTTC
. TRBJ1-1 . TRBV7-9 CASSLARAHTEAFF TGTGCCAGCAGCTTAGCGCGGGCCCACACTGAAGCTTTCTTT
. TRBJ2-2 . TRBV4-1 CASSQDPSGNGELFF TGCGCCAGCAGCCAAGATCCCTCTGGAAACGGGGAGCTGTTTTTT
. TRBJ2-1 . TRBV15 CATSKELAPSSYNEQFF TGTGCCACCAGCAAGGAACTAGCACCTAGCTCCTACAATGAGCAGTTCTTC
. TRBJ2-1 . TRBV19 CASSITQLVNNEQFF TGTGCCAGTAGTATAACCCAACTAGTTAACAATGAGCAGTTCTTC
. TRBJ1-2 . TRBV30 CAWSLTGGYGYTF TGTGCCTGGAGCCTGACAGGAGGTTATGGCTACACCTTC
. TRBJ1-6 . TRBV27 CASSLSSFYSSYNSPLHF TGTGCCAGCAGTTTATCGTCGTTCTACAGCTCCTATAATTCACCCCTCCACTTT
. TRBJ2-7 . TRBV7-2 CASRGQNRYEQYF TGTGCCAGCAGAGGACAGAACCGCTACGAGCAGTACTTC
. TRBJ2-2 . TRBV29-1 CSVVGVIGAGGTGELFF TGCAGCGTAGTGGGGGTAATTGGGGCAGGAGGAACCGGGGAGCTGTTTTTT
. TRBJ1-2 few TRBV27 CASNTAQAGVGGYTF TGTGCCAGCAACACAGCACAGGCTGGTGTAGGGGGCTACACCTTC
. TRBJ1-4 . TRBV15 CATSREEGVTNEKLFF TGTGCCACCAGCAGAGAAGAAGGGGTGACTAATGAAAAACTGTTTTTT
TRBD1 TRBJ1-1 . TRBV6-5 CASRTGTANTEAFF TGTGCCAGCAGAACCGGGACAGCGAACACTGAAGCTTTCTTT
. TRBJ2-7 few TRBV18 CASSPRRSYEQYF TGTGCCAGCTCACCAAGGAGATCCTACGAGCAGTACTTC
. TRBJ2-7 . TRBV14 CASSQGGAAEQYF TGTGCCAGCAGCCAAGGCGGTGCCGCCGAGCAGTACTTC
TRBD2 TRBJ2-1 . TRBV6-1 CASSDLAGAGNEQFF TGTGCCAGCAGTGATCTAGCGGGAGCGGGCAATGAGCAGTTCTTC
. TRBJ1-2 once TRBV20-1 CSAPGAGYTF TGCAGTGCCCCCGGGGCGGGATACACCTTC
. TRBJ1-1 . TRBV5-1 CASSQGTEAFF TGCGCCAGCAGTCAGGGTACTGAAGCTTTCTTT
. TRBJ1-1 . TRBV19 CATRGNTEAFF TGTGCCACCAGAGGGAACACTGAAGCTTTCTTT
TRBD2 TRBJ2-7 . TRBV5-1 CASSEGLAGGPRNEQYF TGCGCCAGCAGCGAGGGACTAGCGGGAGGGCCGCGGAACGAGCAGTACTTC
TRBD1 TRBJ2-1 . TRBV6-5 CASSYSGQGHDEQFF TGTGCCAGCAGTTACTCCGGACAGGGGCACGATGAGCAGTTCTTC
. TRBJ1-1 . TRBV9 CASSVAGGPGGNTEAFF TGTGCCAGCAGCGTAGCTGGGGGCCCCGGCGGGAACACTGAAGCTTTCTTT
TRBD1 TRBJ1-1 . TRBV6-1 CASSEGGGRGPTFF TGTGCCAGCAGTGAAGGGGGCGGTAGGGGGCCGACTTTCTTT
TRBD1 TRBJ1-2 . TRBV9 CASSTNPGQGFLNYGYTF TGTGCCAGCAGCACCAACCCGGGACAGGGGTTTTTGAACTATGGCTACACCTTC
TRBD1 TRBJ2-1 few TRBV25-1 CASSDVGQAPNEQFF TGTGCCAGCAGTGATGTGGGACAGGCCCCCAATGAGCAGTTCTTC